This T cell receptor beta chain originates from a study of identical twins. Study conclusions and caveats: For monozygotic twins, models underestimated out-of-frame TCR alpha sharing.

V shed 1 base and J shed 6 bases, with 10 bases lying between them. Germline lookup yields CDR1 SEHNR and CDR2 FQNEAQ (reference sequence). There are 14 residues in the CDR3. This clonotype was counted a few times. The antigen remains unidentified. TCRdb called the 5' RACE reads again in MiXCR, with one record for every CDR3 protein. This table has just under 650,000 distinct CDR3 sequences, roughly 6.6% appearing once. Another study also made use of these data, one on yellow fever vaccine responses in identical twins.

The receptor's source is a woman aged 18 to 35 in good health. The sequenced sample consisted of PBMCs. The rearrangement joins TRBV7-9 to TRBJ1-5; a possible D gene is TRBD1 (6 bases). The CDR3 nucleotides are TGTGCCAGCAGCTTAGGTCACAGGGTTCAGCCCCAGCATTTT. This codes for CASSLGHRVQPQHF.